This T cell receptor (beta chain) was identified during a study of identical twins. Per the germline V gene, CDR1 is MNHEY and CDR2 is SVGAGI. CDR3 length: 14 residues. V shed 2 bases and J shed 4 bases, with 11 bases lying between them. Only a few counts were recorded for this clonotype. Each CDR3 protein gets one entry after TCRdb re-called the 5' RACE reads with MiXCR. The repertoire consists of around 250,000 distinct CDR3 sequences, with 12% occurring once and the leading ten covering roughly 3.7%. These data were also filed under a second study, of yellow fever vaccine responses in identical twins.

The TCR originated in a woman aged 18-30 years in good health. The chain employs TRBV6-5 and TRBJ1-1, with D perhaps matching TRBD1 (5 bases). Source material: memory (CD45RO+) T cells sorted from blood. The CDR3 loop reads CASSYLRGVTEAFF. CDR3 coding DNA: TGTGCCAGCAGTTACCTGCGGGGGGTCACTGAAGCTTTCTTT.